This section outlines one T cell receptor beta chain sequence together with its context. The primer mix had 60 Vbeta and 13 Jbeta primers. The authors' processing: Among the unique TCR beta chains that a later analysis counted, 70 million to 85 million in all, 9.5 million to 12 million were shared. Sequencing was performed with immunoSEQ multiplex PCR; in TCRdb, only in-frame clones are kept and a portion is missing. V, J and clone size reflect that table, while D and trimming were determined from the DNA. The repertoire holds 150,000 or so clones, about 74% seen once, with 3.5% to 5% in the top ten. The data were obtained in a study of cytomegalovirus exposure and HLA in healthy donors. Germline values: CDR1 SGHTA, CDR2 FQGNSA. Trimming pared 5 bases from V and 2 bases from J, leaving 15 bases between. The CDR3 is 16 amino acids.

The chain combines TRBV7-2 with TRBJ2-2; weak D call: TRBD1 (7 bases). This TCR was recovered from a man between 18 and 29 years old in good health and CMV-seropositive. Source material: PBMCs. The CDR3 is CASSQGVGRNTGELFF. The CDR3 bases are TGTGCCAGCAGCCAGGGGGTCGGGAGAAACACCGGGGAGCTGTTTTTT.